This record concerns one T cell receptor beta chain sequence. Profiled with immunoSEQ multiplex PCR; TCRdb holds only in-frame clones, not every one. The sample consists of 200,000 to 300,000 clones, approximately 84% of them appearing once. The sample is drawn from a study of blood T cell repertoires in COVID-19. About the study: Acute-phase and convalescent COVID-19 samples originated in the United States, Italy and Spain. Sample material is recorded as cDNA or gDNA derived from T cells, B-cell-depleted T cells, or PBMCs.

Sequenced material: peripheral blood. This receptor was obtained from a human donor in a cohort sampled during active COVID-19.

CDR3 nucleotides: TGTGCCAGCAGCTTAAGGCCGGGGATCACTGAAGCTTTCTTT. It translates to CASSLRPGITEAFF. The chain links TRBV11-2 to TRBJ1-1; D not resolved. This CDR3 region has 14 residues. The V gene lost 2 bases and the J gene lost 4 bases, with 11 bases spanning the gap. Germline-derived CDR1 and CDR2 are SGHAT and FQNNGV.